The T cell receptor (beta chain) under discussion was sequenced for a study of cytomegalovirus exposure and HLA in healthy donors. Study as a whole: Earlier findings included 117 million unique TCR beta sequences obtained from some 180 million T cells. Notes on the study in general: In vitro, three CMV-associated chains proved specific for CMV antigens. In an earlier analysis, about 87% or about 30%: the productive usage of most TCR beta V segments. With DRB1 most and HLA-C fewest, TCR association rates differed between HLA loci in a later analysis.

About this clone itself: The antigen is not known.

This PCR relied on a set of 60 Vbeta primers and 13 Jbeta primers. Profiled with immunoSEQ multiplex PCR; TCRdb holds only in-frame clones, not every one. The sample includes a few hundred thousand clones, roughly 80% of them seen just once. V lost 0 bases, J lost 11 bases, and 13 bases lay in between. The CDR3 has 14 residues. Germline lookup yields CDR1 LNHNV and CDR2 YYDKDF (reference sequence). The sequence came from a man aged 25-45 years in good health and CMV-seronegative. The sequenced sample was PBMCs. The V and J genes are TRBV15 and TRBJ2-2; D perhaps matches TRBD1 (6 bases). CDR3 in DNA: TGTGCCACCAGCAGAGATCTAGGGGGACGAGAGCTGTTTTTT. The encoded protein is CATSRDLGGRELFF. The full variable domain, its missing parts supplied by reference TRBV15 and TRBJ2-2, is DAMVIQNPRYQVTQFGKPVTLSCSQTLNHNVMYWYQQKSSQAPKLLFHYYDKDFNNEADTPDNFQSRRPNTSFCFLDIRSPGLGDTAMYLCATSRDLGGRELFFGEGSRLTVL.